The 6 T cell receptor beta chains below come from one sample, sequenced in a study of T cell responses to AZD1222 COVID-19 vaccine. The method was immunoSEQ multiplex PCR; TCRdb's version includes in-frame clones alone and lacks a portion of them. This repertoire shows 120,000 or so clones, about 88% found once; its top ten account for around 9.4%. The sequences come from peripheral blood, collected on day 0 of AZD1222 vaccination. These TCRs come from an adult in good health.

The rearrangement joins TRBV19 to TRBJ2-6, with no clear D. The CDR3 spans 13 residues. Trimming removed 3 bases at V and 4 bases at J, with 4 bases between. Looked up from germline, CDR1 is LNHDA and CDR2 is SQIVND (reference sequence). CDR3 protein: CASSILGANVLTF. In DNA form, the CDR3 reads TGTGCCAGTAGTATCTTAGGGGCCAACGTCCTGACTTTC.

The chain is built from TRBV4-2 and TRBJ2-7; 8 nucleotides line up with TRBD2. The CDR3 runs to 15 residues. J was trimmed by 3 bases and V by 2 bases; bases with no gene match: 6. Germline values: CDR1 LGHNA, CDR2 YNFKEQ. The CDR3 region is CASSQTSGNSYEQYF. CDR3 DNA sequence: TGTGCCAGCAGCCAAACTAGCGGAAATAGCTACGAGCAGTACTTC.

The rearrangement joins TRBV4-3 to TRBJ1-2; the D gene is possibly TRBD1 (6 bases). The germline V and J ends were trimmed by 2 bases and 6 bases, with 16 bases remaining between them. There are 15 residues in the CDR3. The germline V gene has CDR1 LGHNA and CDR2 YSLEER. The CDR3 spells CASSQPGTGRDGYTF. CDR3 coding DNA: TGCGCCAGCAGCCAACCGGGAACAGGGAGGGATGGCTACACCTTC.

The V call is TRBV4-1, the J call TRBJ2-1, with D unresolved. Trimming took 0 bases from V and 10 from J, leaving 19 bases between them. Germline V CDR1 and CDR2: MGHRA, YSYEKL. This CDR3 spans 16 amino acids. The CDR3 loop is CASSQDHGSPLREQFF. In DNA form, the CDR3 reads TGCGCCAGCAGCCAAGATCACGGCAGCCCCTTACGGGAGCAGTTCTTC.

This chain uses TRBV4-2 with TRBJ2-1, with D perhaps TRBD2 (5 bases). The germline CDR1 and CDR2 sequences are LGHNA and YNFKEQ. Trimming stripped 1 base from V and 0 bases from J, with 10 bases between. The CDR3 has 16 amino acids. The CDR3 DNA reads as TGTGCCAGCAGCCAAGGAGCGGTCCACTCCTACAATGAGCAGTTCTTC. The encoded protein is CASSQGAVHSYNEQFF.

The V gene is TRBV5-4, the J gene TRBJ2-5; TRBD2 agrees at 7 bases. Per germline, CDR1 SGHNT and CDR2 YYREEE (reference sequence). This CDR3 has 15 residues. The ends lost 3 bases at V and 2 bases at J; junction bases unmatched: 7. The CDR3, as DNA: TGTGCCAGCAGCTCTAGTGGGCGGGGGCAAGAGACCCAGTACTTC. Translation gives CASSSSGRGQETQYF. The whole variable domain, remainder taken from reference TRBV5-4 and TRBJ2-5, is ETGVTQSPTHLIKTRGQQVTLRCSSQSGHNTVSWYQQALGQGPQFIFQYYREEENGRGNFPPRFSGLQFPNYSSELNVNALELDDSALYLCASSSSGRGQETQYFGPGTRLLVL.